This record covers a single T cell receptor beta chain. Its antigen remains unknown. The data belong to a study of cytomegalovirus exposure and HLA in healthy donors. This CDR3 contains 16 residues. Germline CDR1 is GTSNPN and CDR2 is SVGIG (reference sequence). The trim removed 0 bases at V and 4 bases at J, leaving 11 bases unmatched. Everyone who donated was a healthy bone marrow donor. The PCR had 60 Vbeta and 13 Jbeta primers. Libraries were prepared by immunoSEQ multiplex PCR; TCRdb keeps only in-frame clonotypes and omits some of them. The table has around 200,000 clones, over 70% seen once. The study's findings and limits: Earlier findings revealed that most TCR beta V segments proved productive either about 87% or about 30% of the time. In vitro experiments confirmed that three CMV-associated chains were specific for CMV antigens.

Sequenced: PBMCs. This chain connects TRBV30 to TRBJ2-5; 7 bases are shared with TRBD2. This TCR was recovered from a female donor in good health and CMV-seronegative. The CDR3 spells CAWSVLWRERAETQYF. The CDR3 region has the DNA TGTGCCTGGAGTGTACTGTGGCGGGAGAGGGCAGAGACCCAGTACTTC.